A single sample gave rise to the 16 T cell receptor beta chains below, sequenced in a study of neurological immune-mediated disorders (dated by TCRdb to the late 2010s). Library preparation employed 5' RACE. The sequencer was an Illumina HiSeq 2500. TCRdb applied fastp at Q25 and MiXCR to the public reads, then kept only in-frame beta chains. For every CDR3 protein sequence, its rows merge into one entry that carries the most common genes and DNA. Across this sample there are around 50,000 distinct CDR3 sequences, with under 15% seen only once. The ten largest make up 4.5% of the sample. The time point label corresponds to: longitudinal time-point 2. The specimen was PBMCs. Receptor source: a male donor with HTLV-1-associated myelopathy (HAM/TSP).

This clonotype was seen many times. The V and J genes are TRBV5-1 and TRBJ2-5; TRBD2 matches at 10 bases. CDR1 SGHRS and CDR2 YFSETQ come from the germline V gene. The CDR3 length is 15 residues. V was clipped by 4 bases and J by 2 bases; unmatched bases: 5. In DNA form, the CDR3 reads TGCGCCAGCAGCCTTGTGACTAGCGGGCAAGAGACCCAGTACTTC. Residues: CASSLVTSGQETQYF.

This clonotype was found many times. The chain recombines TRBV5-5 with TRBJ1-1; no firm D call. Trimming pared 0 bases from V and 4 bases from J, leaving 10 bases between. Germline values: CDR1 SGHKS, CDR2 YYEKEE (reference sequence). The CDR3 totals 14 residues. The CDR3 spells CASSLGSYATEAFF. CDR3 sequence (DNA): TGTGCCAGCAGCTTGGGGTCCTACGCCACTGAAGCTTTCTTT.

The genes are TRBV5-1 and TRBJ2-5; D ambiguous. The CDR3 has 12 residues. The germline V gene has CDR1 SGHRS and CDR2 YFSETQ. V shed 4 bases and J shed 5 bases, with 9 bases lying between them. CDR3 region: CASSLRMETQYF. The CDR3 DNA sequence: TGCGCCAGCAGCCTGAGAATGGAGACCCAGTACTTC.

This clonotype was picked up many times. V usage is TRBV7-2 and J usage is TRBJ1-2; a possible D gene is TRBD1 (5 bases). This CDR3 is 14 amino acids long. The V and J ends lost 5 bases and 6 bases respectively, with 16 bases between them. Germline V gene data show CDR1 as SGHTA and CDR2 as FQGNSA. The chain's CDR3 is CASSPRQGLNGYTF. CDR3 nucleotides: TGTGCCAGCAGCCCAAGGCAGGGACTTAATGGCTACACCTTC. The full variable domain, in which reference TRBV7-2 and TRBJ1-2 provide the parts outside the CDR3, is GAGVSQSPSNKVTEKGKDVELRCDPISGHTALYWYRQSLGQGLEFLIYFQGNSAPDKSGLPSDRFSAERTGGSVSTLTIQRTQQEDSAVYLCASSPRQGLNGYTFGSGTRLTVV.

The V and J genes are TRBV12-3 or TRBV12-4 and TRBJ1-5; 8 bases agree with TRBD1. The CDR3 is 19 amino acids. V shed 2 bases, J shed 6 bases, and the junction held 18 bases outside the gene matches. The CDR3 loop reads CASSLWSGGTQVPPQPQHF. The CDR3 nucleotides read TGTGCCAGCAGTTTATGGTCAGGGGGCACTCAGGTCCCCCCTCAGCCCCAGCATTTT.

This sequence joins TRBV20-1 and TRBJ1-1; no clear D gene. The CDR3 runs 10 residues. Germline V lookup: CDR1 DFQATT, CDR2 SNEGSKA (reference sequence). V was clipped by 5 bases and J by 10 bases, with 11 bases between them. The CDR3 here is CSAERNGAFF. DNA of the CDR3: TGCAGTGCTGAAAGAAATGGAGCTTTCTTT.

The sample holds many counts of this clonotype. The rearrangement uses TRBV5-1 and TRBJ1-1; D gene uncertain. CDR1 SGHRS and CDR2 YFSETQ come from the germline V gene. Trimming shortened V by 0 bases and J by 4 bases, and 7 bases separated the two germline ends. CDR3 length: 13 amino acids. The CDR3 DNA reads TGCGCCAGCAGCTTGGGACTTCCCACTGAAGCTTTCTTT. Its translation: CASSLGLPTEAFF.

The chain has TRBV6-2 or TRBV6-3 and TRBJ2-7, with TRBD2 as a possible D gene (6 bases). Trimming took 8 bases from V and 5 from J, leaving 13 bases between them. Germline values: CDR1 MNHEY, CDR2 SVGEGT. The CDR3 covers 12 residues. The CDR3 sequence is CASSQGGHEQYF. CDR3 DNA sequence: TGTGCCAGCTCCCAGGGAGGACACGAGCAGTACTTC.

CDR3 sequence: CASSSDGSSYGYTF. Here the CDR3 DNA reads TGCGCCAGCAGCTCGGACGGATCTTCCTATGGCTACACCTTC. This chain joins TRBV5-1 and TRBJ1-2; D gene uncertain. Germline V lookup: CDR1 SGHRS, CDR2 YFSETQ. The V end was cut by 3 bases, the J end by 4 bases, with 13 bases between. The CDR3 runs to 14 residues.

For this clonotype: This may stem from a read error, because a much larger clone lies one nucleotide away. This sequence joins TRBV20-1 and TRBJ2-3, with TRBD2 matching over 8 bases. There are 15 residues in the CDR3. Per germline, CDR1 DFQATT and CDR2 SNEGSKA (reference sequence). The DNA of the CDR3 is TGCAGTTCTAGAGATATAAGCGGGGGCCGAGATACGCAGTATTTT. Translation gives CSSRDISGGRDTQYF.

The J gene is TRBJ2-6, the V gene TRBV7-6; D uncertain. Looked up from germline, CDR1 is SGHVS and CDR2 is FNYEAQ. V was clipped by 5 bases and J by 3 bases, with 17 bases between them. The CDR3 totals 17 residues. The CDR3 sequence is CASSVKVPLIGANVLTF. The CDR3 bases are TGTGCCAGCAGCGTGAAAGTCCCACTGATTGGGGCCAACGTCCTGACTTTC.

This clonotype was detected a few times. The chain carries TRBV5-1 and TRBJ2-5, with unresolved D. The CDR3 has 11 amino acids. The germline V and J ends were trimmed by 2 bases and 2 bases, with 1 base remaining between them. The germline gives CDR1 SGHRS, CDR2 YFSETQ. The CDR3 here is CASSFQETQYF. In DNA form, the CDR3 reads TGCGCCAGCAGCTTTCAAGAGACCCAGTACTTC. The whole variable domain, filled in from reference TRBV5-1 and TRBJ2-5, reads KAGVTQTPRYLIKTRGQQVTLSCSPISGHRSVSWYQQTPGQGLQFLFEYFSETQRNKGNFPGRFSGRQFSNSRSEMNVSTLELGDSALYLCASSFQETQYFGPGTRLLVL.

This clonotype appeared many times. V and J are TRBV9 and TRBJ2-3, with 10 nucleotides matching TRBD2. The CDR3 spans 15 residues. The V segment lost 0 bases and the J segment 6 bases; nucleotides outside the gene matches: 4. Germline V gives CDR1 SGDLS, CDR2 YYNGEE. Here the CDR3 reads CASSVASGGWDTQYF. In DNA form, the CDR3 reads TGTGCCAGCAGCGTAGCTAGCGGGGGCTGGGATACGCAGTATTTT.

A note on this clonotype: A read error may account for a junction end that differs from germline. V and J are TRBV5-5 and TRBJ2-1, with D possibly being TRBD1 (6 bases). Germline V lookup: CDR1 SGHKS, CDR2 YYEKEE (reference sequence). CDR3 length: 15 amino acids. CDR3 residues: CASSPPGHHYYEQFF. The CDR3 region has the DNA TGTGCCAGCAGCCCCCCGGGACATCACTACTATGAGCAGTTCTTC.

This clonotype counts as medium-sized (0.01 to 0.1%). The V gene is TRBV5-1, the J gene TRBJ1-2, with a tentative D call TRBD1 (6 bases). V was clipped by 4 bases and J by 3 bases, with 16 bases between them. The germline CDR1 and CDR2 sequences are SGHRS and YFSETQ. The CDR3 has 15 amino acids. CDR3 DNA sequence: TGCGCCAGCAGCCCCCGGGGGGGACACGACTATGGCTACACCTTC. It yields the protein CASSPRGGHDYGYTF.

This clonotype was seen repeatedly, ten times or more. This chain connects TRBV18 to TRBJ2-1; TRBD2 matches 15 bases. Trimming at V came to 5 bases and at J to 6 bases, leaving 8 bases not matched to a gene. Germline CDR1 reads KGHSH; CDR2 reads LQKENI. The CDR3 spans 17 residues. The CDR3 coding sequence is TGTGCCAGCTCAGTTCGGACTAGCGGGGGGGCGGCCAATGAGCAGTTCTTC. Its translation: CASSVRTSGGAANEQFF. The complete variable domain, with remaining parts taken from reference TRBV18 and TRBJ2-1, reads NAGVMQNPRHLVRRRGQEARLRCSPMKGHSHVYWYRQLPEEGLKFMVYLQKENIIDESGMPKERFSAEFPKEGPSILRIQQVVRGDSAAYFCASSVRTSGGAANEQFFGPGTRLTVL.